The clone carrying this T cell receptor (beta chain) was seen a handful of times. Its antigen is unknown. The data derive from a study of human T cells and chemical hapten exposure. Findings of the study overall: With regard to DPC sensitization, TCRs above 1 in 1000 frequency did not change. Compared with pre-sensitization or healthy control sets, expanded TCRs clustered more.

This CDR3 is 14 amino acids long. Germline CDR1 reads SGHKS; CDR2 reads YYEKEE (reference sequence). The V end was cut by 6 bases, the J end by 3 bases, with 16 bases between. TCRdb fed the RACE reads into MiXCR, producing one record per CDR3 protein. The sample lists roughly 97,000 distinct CDR3 sequences; around 25% were seen once. Noted time point: patch test 3, about 24 weeks after DPC sensitization. Treatment in this sample: therapeutic diphenylcyclopropenone sensitization with weekly scalp DPC. This chain uses TRBV5-5 with TRBJ2-7; possible D gene TRBD1, 6 bases. Source: whole blood, taken in connection with sensitization to the hapten diphenylcyclopropenone (DPC). This clonotype was sampled from a man aged 40-50 years with alopecia areata. Some clones in this sample may be carry-over from other donors' samples. DNA of the CDR3: TGTGCCAGCACCCTAGTCGGACAGTACTACGAGCAGTACTTC. As protein: CASTLVGQYYEQYF.